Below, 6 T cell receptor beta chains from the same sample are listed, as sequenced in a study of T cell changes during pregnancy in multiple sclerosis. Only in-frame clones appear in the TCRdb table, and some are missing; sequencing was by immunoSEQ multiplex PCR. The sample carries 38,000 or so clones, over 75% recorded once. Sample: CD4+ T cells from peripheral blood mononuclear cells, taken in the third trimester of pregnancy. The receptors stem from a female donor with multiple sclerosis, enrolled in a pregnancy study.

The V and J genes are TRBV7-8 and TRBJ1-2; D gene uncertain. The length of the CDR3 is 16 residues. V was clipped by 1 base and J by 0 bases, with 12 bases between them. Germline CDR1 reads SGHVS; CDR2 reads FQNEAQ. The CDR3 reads CASSLGRGDPNYGYTF. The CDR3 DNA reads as TGTGCCAGCAGCTTAGGACGGGGAGACCCTAACTATGGCTACACCTTC.

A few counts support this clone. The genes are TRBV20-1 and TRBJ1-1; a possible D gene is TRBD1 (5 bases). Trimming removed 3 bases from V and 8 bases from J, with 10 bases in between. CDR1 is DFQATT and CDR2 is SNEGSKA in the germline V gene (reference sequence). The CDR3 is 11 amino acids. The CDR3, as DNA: TGCAGTGCTAGTAAACAGGAAGAAGCTTTCTTT. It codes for CSASKQEEAFF.

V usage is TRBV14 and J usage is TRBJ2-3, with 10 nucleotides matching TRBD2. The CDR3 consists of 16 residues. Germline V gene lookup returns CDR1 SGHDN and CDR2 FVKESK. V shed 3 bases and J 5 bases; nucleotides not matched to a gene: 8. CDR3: CASSQGLATGRDTQYF. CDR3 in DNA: TGTGCCAGCAGCCAGGGACTAGCGACGGGTAGAGATACGCAGTATTTT. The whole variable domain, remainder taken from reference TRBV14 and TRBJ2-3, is EAGVTQFPSHSVIEKGQTVTLRCDPISGHDNLYWYRRVMGKEIKFLLHFVKESKQDESGMPNNRFLAERTGGTYSTLKVQPAELEDSGVYFCASSQGLATGRDTQYFGPGTRLTVL.

The CDR3 nucleotides read TGTGCCAGCAGTGAACAAGAAGCGGGAACGCAAGAGACCCAGTACTTC. Its translation: CASSEQEAGTQETQYF. The chain couples TRBV25-1 to TRBJ2-5, with 7 bases fitting TRBD2. CDR1 MGHDK and CDR2 SYGVNS come from the germline V gene. The CDR3 loop spans 16 amino acids. V lost 2 bases and J lost 2; bases outside the gene matches: 8.

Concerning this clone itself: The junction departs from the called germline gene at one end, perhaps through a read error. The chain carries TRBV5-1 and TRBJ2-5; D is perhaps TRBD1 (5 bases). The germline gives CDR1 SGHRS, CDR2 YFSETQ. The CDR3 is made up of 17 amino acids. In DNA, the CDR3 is TGCGCCAGCAGCTTGGGCCGCCTCACAGGCTCGAGAGAGGCCCAGTACTTC. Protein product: CASSLGRLTGSREAQYF.

In DNA form, the CDR3 reads TGTGCCAGCGCGAGGGAACAGGGGCCTAACTATGGCTACACCTTC. Its protein product is CASAREQGPNYGYTF. The rearrangement uses TRBV6-5 and TRBJ1-2; 7 bases are shared with TRBD1. The germline V gene encodes CDR1 MNHEY and CDR2 SVGAGI. CDR3 length equals 15 residues. V gave up 8 bases and J gave up 0 bases; unmatched junction bases: 9.